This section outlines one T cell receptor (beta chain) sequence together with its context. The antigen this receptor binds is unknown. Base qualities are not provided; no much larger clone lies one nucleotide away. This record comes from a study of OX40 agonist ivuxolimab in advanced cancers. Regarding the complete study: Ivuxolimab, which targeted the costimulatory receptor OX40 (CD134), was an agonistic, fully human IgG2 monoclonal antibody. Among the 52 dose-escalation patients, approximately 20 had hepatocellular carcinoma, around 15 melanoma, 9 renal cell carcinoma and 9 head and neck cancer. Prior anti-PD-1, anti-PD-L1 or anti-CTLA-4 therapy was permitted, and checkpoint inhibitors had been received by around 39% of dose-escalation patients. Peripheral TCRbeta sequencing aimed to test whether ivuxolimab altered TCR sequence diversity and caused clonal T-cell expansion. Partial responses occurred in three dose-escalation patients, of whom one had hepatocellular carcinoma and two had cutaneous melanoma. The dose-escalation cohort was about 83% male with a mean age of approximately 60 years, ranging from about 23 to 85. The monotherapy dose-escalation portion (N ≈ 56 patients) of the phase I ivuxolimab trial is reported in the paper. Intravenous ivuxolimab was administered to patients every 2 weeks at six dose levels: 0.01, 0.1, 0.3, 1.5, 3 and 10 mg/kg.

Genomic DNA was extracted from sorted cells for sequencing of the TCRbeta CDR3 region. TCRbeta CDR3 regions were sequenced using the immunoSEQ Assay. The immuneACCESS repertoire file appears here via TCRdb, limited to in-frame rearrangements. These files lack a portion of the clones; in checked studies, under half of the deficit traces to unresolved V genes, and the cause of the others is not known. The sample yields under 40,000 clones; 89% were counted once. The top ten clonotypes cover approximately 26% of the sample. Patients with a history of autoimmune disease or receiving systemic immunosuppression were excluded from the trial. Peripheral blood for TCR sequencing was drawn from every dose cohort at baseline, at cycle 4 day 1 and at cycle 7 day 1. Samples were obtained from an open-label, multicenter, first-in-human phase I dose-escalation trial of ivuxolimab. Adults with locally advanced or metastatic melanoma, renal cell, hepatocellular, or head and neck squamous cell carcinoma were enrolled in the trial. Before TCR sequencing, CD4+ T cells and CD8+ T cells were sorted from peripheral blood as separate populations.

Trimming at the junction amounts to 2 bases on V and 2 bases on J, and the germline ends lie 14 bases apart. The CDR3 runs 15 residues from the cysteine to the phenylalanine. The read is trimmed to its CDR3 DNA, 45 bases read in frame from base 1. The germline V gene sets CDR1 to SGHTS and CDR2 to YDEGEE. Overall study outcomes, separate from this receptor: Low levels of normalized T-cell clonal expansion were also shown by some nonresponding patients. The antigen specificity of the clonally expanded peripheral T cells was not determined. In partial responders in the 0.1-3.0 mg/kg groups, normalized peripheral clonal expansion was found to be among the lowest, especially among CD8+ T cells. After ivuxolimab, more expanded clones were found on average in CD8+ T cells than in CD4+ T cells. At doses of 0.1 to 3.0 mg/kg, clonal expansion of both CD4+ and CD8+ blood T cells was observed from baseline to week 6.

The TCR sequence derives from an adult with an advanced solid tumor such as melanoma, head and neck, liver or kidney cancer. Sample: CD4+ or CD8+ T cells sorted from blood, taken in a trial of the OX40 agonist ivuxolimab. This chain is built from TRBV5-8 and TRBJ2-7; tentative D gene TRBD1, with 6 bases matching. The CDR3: CASSLPGHFTYEQYF. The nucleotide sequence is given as TGTGCCAGCAGCTTACCGGGACACTTTACCTACGAGCAGTACTTC.